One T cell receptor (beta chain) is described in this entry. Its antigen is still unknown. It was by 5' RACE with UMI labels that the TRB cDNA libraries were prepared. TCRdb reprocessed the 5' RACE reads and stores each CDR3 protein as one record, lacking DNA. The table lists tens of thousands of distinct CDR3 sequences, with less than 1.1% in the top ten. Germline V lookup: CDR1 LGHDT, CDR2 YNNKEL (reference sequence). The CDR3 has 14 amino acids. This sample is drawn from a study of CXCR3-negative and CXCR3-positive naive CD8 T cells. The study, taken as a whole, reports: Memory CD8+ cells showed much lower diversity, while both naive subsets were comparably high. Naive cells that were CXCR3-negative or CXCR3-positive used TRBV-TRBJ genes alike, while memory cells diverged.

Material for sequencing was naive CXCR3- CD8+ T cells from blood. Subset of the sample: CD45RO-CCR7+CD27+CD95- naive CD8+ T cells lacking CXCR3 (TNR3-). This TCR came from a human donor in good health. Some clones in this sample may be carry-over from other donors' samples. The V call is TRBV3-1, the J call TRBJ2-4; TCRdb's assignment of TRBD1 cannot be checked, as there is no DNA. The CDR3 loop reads CASSQDPSTGIQYF.